Listed below are T cell receptor beta chains from one sample, sequenced in a study of cytomegalovirus exposure and HLA in healthy donors. Only in-frame clones appear in the TCRdb table, and some are missing; sequencing was by immunoSEQ multiplex PCR. Counted here are about 94,000 clones, roughly 77% occurring once; the ten biggest clones make up 10%. The specimen sequenced was PBMCs. The receptors stem from a human donor in good health. The CDR3 runs from the conserved cysteine through the conserved F or W. Fields, in order: V gene, D gene, J gene, clone size, CDR3 DNA, CDR3 protein. D genes are given only for firm matches. Part of the rows lack a size; the others show once, few, many or a class for expanded clones.

>TRBV5-6|-|TRBJ2-5|-
TGTGCCAGCAGCTGGAACAGGATCCAAGAGACCCAGTACTTC
CASSWNRIQETQYF
>TRBV5-1|TRBD2|TRBJ2-3|-
TGCGCCAGCAGCCTCCGCGCACTTGAACTAGCGACAGATACGCAGTATTTT
CASSLRALELATDTQYF
>TRBV18|TRBD1|TRBJ2-1|-
TGTGCCAGCTCACCATTAGGACAAACAGGGACAGGCTCCTACAATGAGCAGTTCTTC
CASSPLGQTGTGSYNEQFF
>TRBV18|TRBD1|TRBJ1-5|-
TGTGCCAGCTCACTGACAGGGGAGAACAATCAGCCCCAGCATTTT
CASSLTGENNQPQHF
>TRBV2|-|TRBJ1-2|few
TGTGCCAGCAGTGGGGGAGAGGGAGGCTATGGCTACACCTTC
CASSGGEGGYGYTF
>TRBV15|TRBD1|TRBJ2-7|-
TGTGCCACCAGCGGGACAGCTAATTACGAGCAGTACTTC
CATSGTANYEQYF
>TRBV5-4|-|TRBJ2-7|-
TGTGCCAGCAGCGAACAACCCTTGGCCTCGGGGTACGAGCAGTACTTC
CASSEQPLASGYEQYF
>TRBV7-9|-|TRBJ1-1|-
TGTGCCAGCAGCTTAGGCGGGGGGATTAACACTGAAGCTTTCTTT
CASSLGGGINTEAFF
>TRBV18|-|TRBJ1-1|-
TGTGCCAGCTCACCCGGGGAAAAGTACACTGAAGCTTTCTTT
CASSPGEKYTEAFF
>TRBV6-4|TRBD2|TRBJ2-1|-
TGTGCCAGCAGTGACACTAGCGGGAGGGCCTGGGAGCAGTTCTTC
CASSDTSGRAWEQFF
>TRBV7-2|-|TRBJ1-2|-
TGTGCCAGCAGCTTAACCTTGGGGGCAGGATTCTATGGCTACACCTTC
CASSLTLGAGFYGYTF
>TRBV7-2|-|TRBJ2-7|once
TGTGCCAGCAGCTTTGGACACTCCTACGAGCAGTACTTC
CASSFGHSYEQYF
>TRBV15|-|TRBJ1-1|-
TGTGCCACCTCAGGGAGGGCAATACCTGAAGCTTTCTTT
CATSGRAIPEAFF
>TRBV6-6|TRBD1|TRBJ1-2|-
TGTGCCAGCAGTTATGGGACAGGGGAGGGCTACACCTTC
CASSYGTGEGYTF
>TRBV7-3|-|TRBJ1-1|few
TGTGCCAGCAGCTCAATCCAGGGCTCTGAAGCTTTCTTT
CASSSIQGSEAFF
>TRBV5-6|TRBD1|TRBJ2-1|-
TGTGCCAGCAGCTTTCTCGGAGGACAGGGCGAAAACAATGAGCAGTTCTTC
CASSFLGGQGENNEQFF
>TRBV2|-|TRBJ2-2|-
TGTGCCAGCCAGGGGCAGGGCCTAAACACCGGGGAGCTGTTTTTT
CASQGQGLNTGELFF
>TRBV11-2|-|TRBJ2-3|-
TGTGCCAGCAGCTTGGTGCCACTCGTCACAGATACGCAGTATTTT
CASSLVPLVTDTQYF